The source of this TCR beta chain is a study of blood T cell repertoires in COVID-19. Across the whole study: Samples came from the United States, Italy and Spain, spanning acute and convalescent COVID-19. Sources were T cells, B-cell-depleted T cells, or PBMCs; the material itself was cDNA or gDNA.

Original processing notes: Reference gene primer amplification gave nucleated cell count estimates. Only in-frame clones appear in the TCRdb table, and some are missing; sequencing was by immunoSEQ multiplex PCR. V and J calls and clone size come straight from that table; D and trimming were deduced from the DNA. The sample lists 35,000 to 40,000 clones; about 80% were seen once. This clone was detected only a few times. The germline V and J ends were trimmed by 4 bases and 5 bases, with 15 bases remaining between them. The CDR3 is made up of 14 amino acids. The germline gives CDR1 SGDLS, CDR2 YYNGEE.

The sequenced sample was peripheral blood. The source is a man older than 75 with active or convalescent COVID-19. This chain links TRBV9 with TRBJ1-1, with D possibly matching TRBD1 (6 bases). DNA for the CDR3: TGTGCCAGCAGCCCCCACAGGGTAGGGACTGAAGCTTTCTTT. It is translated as CASSPHRVGTEAFF.